These T cell receptor beta chains were read from a single sample in a study of cytomegalovirus exposure and HLA in healthy donors. Method: immunoSEQ multiplex PCR; TCRdb's copy keeps in-frame clones and lacks some. Of about 96,000 clones in the sample, approximately 72% were seen once. The sample was PBMCs. These receptor sequences come from a woman in her sixties or seventies in good health and CMV-seropositive. Both conserved end residues are trimmed from each CDR3.

>TRBV29-1|TRBJ2-1
SVPEGSDSYNEQF
>TRBV5-1|TRBJ2-7
ASSSEQGHTGYEQY
>TRBV6-6|TRBJ2-1
ASSYGLAGRSEF
>TRBV28|TRBJ1-1
ASSLNGRRTEAF
>TRBV5-5|TRBJ1-3
ASSKNRGPGNTIY
>TRBV9|.
ASSIRPVGNEQY
>TRBV18|.
ASSSGQGGTYEQY
>TRBV2|TRBJ2-2
ASRLDRGTGELF
>TRBV10-2|TRBJ2-1
ASTGGNEQF
>TRBV6-4|TRBJ2-1
ASSMIPGNEQF
>TRBV19|TRBJ1-2
ASSISTEIYGYT
>TRBV5-1|TRBJ2-5
ASTPGQGWSGETQY
>TRBV5-4|TRBJ1-4
ASSAGTAATNEKLF
>TRBV6-1|TRBJ2-7
ASSDGGASYEQY
>TRBV29-1|TRBJ2-7
SVEVLGGFEQY
>TRBV4-2|TRBJ2-5
ASSLGGGGGEETQY
>TRBV29-1|TRBJ2-7
SVLGVLSYEQY
>TRBV30|TRBJ2-7
AWGQGGYEQY
>TRBV11-2|TRBJ2-5
ASSHYGRETQY
>TRBV15|TRBJ1-5
ATSIPDQPQH
>TRBV7-2|TRBJ2-7
ASSSDSGQREQY
>TRBV5-1|TRBJ2-5
ASSSGSASGSETQY
>TRBV11-3|TRBJ2-5
ASGVGAGETQY
>TRBV2|TRBJ1-2
ASSDRGVYGYT
>TRBV5-6|TRBJ1-5
ASSSRGGVGQPQH
>TRBV9|TRBJ2-1
ASSAQTSGAPIDEQF
>TRBV10-3|TRBJ2-1
AISEPPGLAGGRARNEQF
>TRBV5-1|TRBJ1-6
ASSLEQVAYSPLH